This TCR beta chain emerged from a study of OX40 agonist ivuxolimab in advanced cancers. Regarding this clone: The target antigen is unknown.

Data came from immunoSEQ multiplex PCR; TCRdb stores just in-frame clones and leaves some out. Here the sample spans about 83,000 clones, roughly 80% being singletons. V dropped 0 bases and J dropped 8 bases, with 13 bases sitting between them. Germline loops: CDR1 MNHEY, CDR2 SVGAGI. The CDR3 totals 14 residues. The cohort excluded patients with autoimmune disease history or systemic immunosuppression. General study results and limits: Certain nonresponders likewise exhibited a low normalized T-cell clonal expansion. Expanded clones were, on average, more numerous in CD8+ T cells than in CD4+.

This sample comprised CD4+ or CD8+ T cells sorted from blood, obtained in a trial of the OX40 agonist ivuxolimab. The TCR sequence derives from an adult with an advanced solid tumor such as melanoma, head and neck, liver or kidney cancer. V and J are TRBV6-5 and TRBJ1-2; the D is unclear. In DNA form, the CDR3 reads TGTGCCAGCAGTTACTCGGGGTCGAGGGCAGGCTACACCTTC. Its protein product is CASSYSGSRAGYTF.